A selection of T cell receptor beta chains follows, all from one sample in a study of regulatory T cells in long-lasting Graves disease. Via MiXCR, TCRdb re-called the multiplex PCR reads, giving one row per CDR3 protein. Among hundreds of thousands of distinct CDR3 sequences listed, around a fifth were seen once. Sequencing was performed on peripheral blood mononuclear cells (PBMCs), taken when the disease was refractory, from a patient treated with antithyroid drugs. These receptors originate from a female donor with Graves disease. CDR3s include the opening cysteine and the closing phenylalanine or tryptophan. The D gene is left open where the match is weak. Not all rows give a size; the values are once, few, many and, for expanded clones, a class.

clone_size j_call v_call d_call cdr3_aa cdr3_nt
few TRBJ2-4 TRBV5-5 NA CASSWQGVGSTKNIQYF TGTGCCAGCAGCTGGCAGGGTGTTGGTTCGACCAAAAACATTCAGTACTTC
NA TRBJ1-1 TRBV29-1 NA CSVNPGANTEAFF TGCAGCGTTAACCCGGGGGCGAACACTGAAGCTTTCTTT
few TRBJ1-6 TRBV19 NA CASTSPQTGGNSPLHF TGTGCCAGTACTTCTCCCCAGACAGGTGGTAATTCACCCCTCCACTTT
NA TRBJ1-1 TRBV6-1 NA CASSELRGTEAFF TGTGCCAGCAGTGAACTAAGGGGGACTGAAGCTTTCTTT
NA TRBJ2-7 TRBV14 NA CASSQDQRSEQYF TGTGCCAGCAGCCAAGATCAGCGAAGCGAGCAGTACTTC
NA TRBJ1-5 TRBV29-1 NA CSVSDTPPGQPQHF TGCAGCGTTTCAGACACCCCACCGGGGCAGCCCCAGCATTTT
NA TRBJ1-1 TRBV6-1 NA CASSGAMNTEAFF TGTGCCAGCAGTGGAGCCATGAACACTGAAGCTTTCTTT
once TRBJ1-4 TRBV18 NA CASSPLPGVTNEKLFF TGTGCCAGCTCACCACTCCCCGGGGTAACTAATGAAAAACTGTTTTTT
few TRBJ2-1 TRBV2 NA CASSESAGPYNEQFF TGTGCCAGCAGTGAATCGGCGGGGCCCTACAATGAGCAGTTCTTC
NA TRBJ2-7 TRBV11-2 NA CASSFLPQEGYEQYF TGTGCCAGCAGCTTTCTTCCGCAGGAGGGATATGAGCAGTACTTC
NA TRBJ2-3 TRBV7-9 NA CASSYPGPKDTQYF TGTGCCAGCAGCTACCCAGGACCGAAGGATACGCAGTATTTT
many TRBJ2-2 TRBV12-3/TRBV12-4 NA CASSGPGGSTGELFF TGTGCCAGCAGTGGACCAGGGGGGAGCACCGGGGAGCTGTTTTTT
many TRBJ1-5 TRBV12-3/TRBV12-4 NA CASSLTWQPQHF TGTGCCAGCAGTTTGACTTGGCAGCCCCAGCATTTT
NA TRBJ2-1 TRBV19 NA CASSREYYNEQFF TGTGCCAGTAGTCGAGAGTACTACAATGAGCAGTTCTTC
few TRBJ2-7 TRBV5-1 NA CASSFYSRAAYYEQYF TGCGCCAGCAGCTTTTATAGTCGAGCGGCCTACTACGAGCAGTACTTC
many TRBJ1-2 TRBV20-1 NA CSARDPGAGYGYTF TGCAGTGCTAGAGATCCAGGGGCCGGCTATGGCTACACCTTC
many TRBJ1-4 TRBV28 NA CASTQEGSLNEKLFF TGTGCCAGCACCCAGGAAGGGTCCTTAAATGAAAAACTGTTTTTT
few TRBJ1-2 TRBV5-1 NA CASRTAANYGYTF TGCGCCAGCAGGACAGCCGCTAACTATGGCTACACCTTC
few TRBJ1-1 TRBV7-9 NA CASSLEAGGNTEAFF TGTGCCAGCAGCTTAGAGGCAGGAGGAAACACTGAAGCTTTCTTT
NA TRBJ2-3 TRBV28 TRBD1 CASRRTGSTDTQYF TGTGCCAGCAGACGGACAGGGAGTACCGATACGCAGTATTTT
many TRBJ1-2 TRBV27 NA CASSFVSDNAEGYTF TGTGCCAGCAGTTTTGTCTCTGACAACGCAGAGGGCTACACCTTC
NA TRBJ2-7 TRBV12-3/TRBV12-4 NA CASSLPHGGQYF TGTGCCAGCAGTTTACCCCATGGCGGGCAGTACTTC
many TRBJ2-4 TRBV5-6 NA CASSTGENIQYF TGTGCCAGCAGCACCGGGGAGAACATTCAGTACTTC
NA TRBJ2-6 TRBV20-1 TRBD2 CSARGEGLSGANVLTF TGCAGTGCTAGAGGGGAGGGGCTCTCTGGGGCCAACGTCCTGACTTTC
NA TRBJ2-4 TRBV5-1 NA CASSPLVGGINIQYF TGCGCCAGCAGCCCCCTAGTTGGTGGGATAAACATTCAGTACTTC
many TRBJ1-1 TRBV28 NA CASSTRRVNTEAFF TGTGCCAGCAGCACTAGAAGAGTGAACACTGAAGCTTTCTTT
few TRBJ2-5 TRBV7-9 NA CASSSAHRDVETQYF TGTGCCAGCAGCTCAGCGCATCGGGACGTGGAGACCCAGTACTTC
many TRBJ1-1 TRBV27 NA CASSLGSQGPTEAFF TGTGCCAGCAGTTTAGGGAGCCAGGGCCCCACCGAAGCTTTCTTT
many TRBJ1-4 TRBV9 NA CASSVGGSTNEKLFF TGTGCCAGCAGCGTAGGAGGATCAACTAATGAAAAACTGTTTTTT
NA TRBJ2-7 TRBV30 NA CAWSVALNEQYF TGTGCCTGGAGTGTTGCATTGAACGAGCAGTACTTC
NA TRBJ2-7 TRBV12-3/TRBV12-4 NA CASSLGGSPGIF TGTGCCAGCAGTTTAGGAGGCTCCCCCGGGATCTTC
NA TRBJ2-5 TRBV20-1 NA CSASPGSGETQYF TGCAGTGCTAGCCCCGGGAGTGGAGAGACCCAGTACTTC
NA TRBJ2-7 TRBV7-9 TRBD2 CASSRVASGTYEQYF TGTGCCAGCAGCCGGGTAGCTAGCGGCACCTACGAGCAGTACTTC
NA TRBJ1-1 TRBV28 NA CASSLASMNTEAFF TGTGCCAGCAGTTTAGCCAGCATGAACACTGAAGCTTTCTTT
NA TRBJ1-1 TRBV7-2 NA CASTSVGITEAFF TGTGCCAGCACCTCGGTGGGTATCACTGAAGCTTTCTTT
NA TRBJ1-2 TRBV28 NA CASSSTGPRNYGCTF TGTGCCAGCAGTTCCACCGGACCCAGAAACTACGGCTGCACCTTC
few TRBJ1-5 TRBV6-1 TRBD1 CASSWRTYDRGNQPQHF TGTGCCAGCAGCTGGCGAACTTACGACAGGGGGAATCAGCCCCAGCATTTT
NA TRBJ1-2 TRBV12-3/TRBV12-4 NA CASTNDRQGGYTF TGTGCCAGCACCAATGACCGGCAGGGCGGCTACACCTTC
few TRBJ2-2 TRBV18 TRBD1 CASSPPTGSWSGELFF TGTGCCAGCTCACCCCCGACAGGGAGTTGGTCCGGGGAGCTGTTTTTT
NA TRBJ2-1 TRBV18 NA CASSPPPGQYNEQFF TGTGCCAGCTCACCACCACCAGGACAGTACAATGAGCAGTTCTTC
NA TRBJ1-5 TRBV5-1 TRBD1 CASSLATGGEQPQHF TGCGCCAGCAGCTTGGCGACAGGGGGCGAACAGCCCCAGCATTTT
NA TRBJ2-5 TRBV30 NA CAWSRGGAGETQYF TGTGCCTGGAGTAGGGGGGGGGCCGGAGAGACCCAGTACTTC
many TRBJ1-6 TRBV28 TRBD1 CASSSGQGGAIYSPLHF TGTGCCAGCAGTTCTGGACAGGGAGGGGCCATCTATTCACCCCTCCACTTT
many TRBJ2-7 TRBV7-2 NA CASSQSGTTYEQYF TGTGCCAGCAGCCAGTCCGGGACCACCTACGAGCAGTACTTC
many TRBJ2-5 TRBV12-3/TRBV12-4 TRBD1 CASSRQDRGLETQYF TGTGCCAGCAGTCGACAAGACAGGGGGCTAGAGACCCAGTACTTC
many TRBJ2-5 TRBV10-3 TRBD1 CAITAGQGQETQYF TGTGCCATCACCGCAGGACAGGGACAAGAGACCCAGTACTTC
NA TRBJ2-7 TRBV27 NA CASSWAQGRNEQYF TGTGCCAGCAGTTGGGCGCAGGGTCGGAACGAGCAGTACTTC
many TRBJ2-7 TRBV28 NA CASSDQPYEQYF TGTGCCAGCAGCGACCAACCCTACGAGCAGTACTTC
many TRBJ1-6 TRBV5-1 TRBD1 CASSLEGQGPSPLHF TGCGCCAGCAGCTTGGAGGGACAGGGCCCTTCACCCCTCCACTTT
NA TRBJ2-7 TRBV4-1 TRBD2 CASSQPTSGRAYEQYF TGCGCCAGCAGCCAACCGACTAGCGGGAGGGCCTACGAGCAGTACTTC
many TRBJ1-2 TRBV15 TRBD1 CATSRDYRDRGFF TGTGCCACCAGCAGAGATTACCGGGACAGGGGTTTCTTC
many TRBJ1-5 TRBV6-5 NA CASSYVGNQPQHF TGTGCCAGCAGTTACGTGGGGAACCAGCCCCAGCATTTT
NA TRBJ1-2 TRBV19 NA CATDSDYGYTF TGTGCCACCGATTCCGACTATGGCTACACCTTC
few TRBJ2-7 TRBV5-1 NA CASRPENSRGYEQYF TGCGCCAGCAGACCAGAAAACTCGCGGGGTTACGAGCAGTACTTC
many TRBJ2-7 TRBV12-3/TRBV12-4 NA CASSLEGTSYEQYF TGTGCCAGCAGTTTAGAGGGGACATCCTACGAGCAGTACTTC
many TRBJ1-4 TRBV12-3/TRBV12-4 NA CASSEQGGNEKLFF TGTGCCAGCAGTGAACAGGGTGGTAATGAAAAACTGTTTTTT
NA TRBJ1-5 TRBV5-5 TRBD1 CASSVTGENQPQHF TGTGCCAGCAGCGTGACAGGGGAAAATCAGCCCCAGCATTTT
once TRBJ2-7 TRBV6-5 NA CASSYGTQSYEQYF TGTGCCAGCAGTTACGGGACACAATCCTACGAGCAGTACTTC
many TRBJ1-4 TRBV24-1 NA CATSDPRMGVNEKLFF TGTGCCACCAGTGATCCCAGGATGGGGGTGAATGAAAAACTGTTTTTT
many TRBJ2-5 TRBV29-1 NA CSATRDNQETQYF TGCAGCGCCACGAGGGACAACCAAGAGACCCAGTACTTC